This T cell receptor beta chain was profiled in a study of blood T cell repertoires in COVID-19. Study in general: PBMCs, B-cell-depleted T cells, or T cells provided the cDNA or gDNA that made up the material.

In the source study's methods: Scientists estimated how many nucleated cells there were by amplifying reference gene primers. The repertoire was sequenced with immunoSEQ multiplex PCR; TCRdb's copy has only in-frame clones and lacks some. V and J calls and clone size follow that table, whereas D and trimming were derived from the DNA. The repertoire consists of approximately 59,000 clones, with roughly 81% occurring once and the leading ten covering approximately 15%. V was pared by 2 bases and J by 2 bases, with 6 bases of the junction left unmatched. The CDR3 totals 17 residues. CDR1 is SGHNT and CDR2 is YYREEE in the germline V gene (reference sequence). This clone turned up a few times.

This chain joins TRBV5-4 and TRBJ2-3; 12 bases are shared with TRBD2. This TCR derives from an elderly man with acute or convalescent COVID-19. The sequenced sample was peripheral blood. The CDR3 DNA follows: TGTGCCAGCAGCTTACGACTAGCGGGGGACCTCACAGATACGCAGTATTTT. This encodes CASSLRLAGDLTDTQYF.